This section outlines one T cell receptor (beta chain) sequence together with its context. Its specificity is unknown. The TCR beta cDNA libraries carried unique molecular identifiers. One entry per CDR3 protein results from TCRdb running MiXCR on the PCR reads. The top ten clones hold about 0.5% of a sample with over 700,000 distinct CDR3 sequences, roughly 29% of them seen once. The entry originates in a study of post-analysis software for immune sequencing data. The study's findings and limits: Clustering by F measure revealed strong co-clustering among samples prepared together in one batch. The five TRBV segments detected at higher frequency in patients than in controls included TRBV5-6, TRBV5-1 and TRBV20-1.

The CDR3 covers 15 residues. Germline V gene lookup returns CDR1 MNHNY and CDR2 SVGAGI (reference sequence). Trimming took 3 bases from V and 9 from J, leaving 18 bases between them. Sequences were obtained from blood. The gene calls are TRBV6-6 and TRBJ1-3, with D possibly matching TRBD1 (5 bases). The sequence derives from a girl under 18 with multiple sclerosis. This CDR3 reads CASSYQGSLGSTIYF. The CDR3, as DNA: TGTGCCAGCAGTTATCAGGGTTCCCTCGGTAGCACCATATATTTT.